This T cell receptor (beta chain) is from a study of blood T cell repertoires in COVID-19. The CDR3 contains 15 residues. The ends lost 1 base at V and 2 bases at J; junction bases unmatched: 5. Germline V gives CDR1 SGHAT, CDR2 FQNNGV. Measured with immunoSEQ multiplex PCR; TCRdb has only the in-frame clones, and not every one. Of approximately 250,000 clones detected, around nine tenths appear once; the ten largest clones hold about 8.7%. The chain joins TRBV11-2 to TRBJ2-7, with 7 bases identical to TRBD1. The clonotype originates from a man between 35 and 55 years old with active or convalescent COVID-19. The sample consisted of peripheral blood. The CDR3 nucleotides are TGTGCCAGCAGCTTAGGAGGGGGCGGACCCTACGAGCAGTACTTC. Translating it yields CASSLGGGGPYEQYF.